These 28 T cell receptor beta chains share one sample of origin, sequenced in a study of CD8 T cells in ankylosing spondylitis. TCRdb passed the 5' RACE reads through MiXCR, listing each CDR3 protein once. The profile shows roughly 200,000 distinct CDR3 sequences, 9.5% to 15% of them singletons. Material for sequencing was blood, either unsorted or a sorted T cell fraction (not recorded which). All receptors come from a male donor with ankylosing spondylitis or in good health (not recorded which).

The V and J genes are TRBV10-3 and TRBJ2-7, with 7 bases fitting TRBD1. V lost 3 bases, J lost 7 bases, and 9 bases stayed unmatched. The germline CDR1 and CDR2 sequences are ENHRY and SYGVKD. CDR3 length: 14 amino acids. The CDR3 DNA is TGTGCCATCAGTGACCCGACAGGGCTTGAGGAGCAGTACTTC. Protein sequence: CAISDPTGLEEQYF.

This clonotype came up many times. The chain is built from TRBV4-1 and TRBJ2-5; D is perhaps TRBD1 (8 bases). Germline-derived CDR1 and CDR2 are MGHRA and YSYEKL. Trimming shortened V by 4 bases and J by 2 bases, and 14 bases separated the two germline ends. The CDR3 has 15 amino acids. CDR3 DNA sequence: TGCGCCAGCAGCCCTGGACAGGGACTACAAGAGACCCAGTACTTC. Its protein is CASSPGQGLQETQYF.

The chain links TRBV2 to TRBJ2-5; TRBD1 matches 12 bases. CDR1 and CDR2 (germline): SNHLY, FYNNEI. Trimming took 8 bases from V and 7 from J; bases not matched to a gene: 20. The CDR3 runs to 18 residues. The CDR3 protein is CASRKYTPGTGGLGTQYF. CDR3 sequence (DNA): TGTGCCAGCCGAAAATATACTCCTGGGACAGGGGGCCTGGGGACCCAGTACTTC.

This clonotype appeared a few times. The V gene is TRBV27, the J gene TRBJ2-1; a possible D gene is TRBD2 (5 bases). V lost 5 bases and J 4 bases, leaving 18 bases between the germline ends. The CDR3 spans 16 residues. Germline-derived CDR1 and CDR2 are MNHEY and SMNVEV (reference sequence). CDR3 in amino acids: CASSPRLSSSYNEQFF. The CDR3 DNA is TGTGCCAGCAGTCCTCGACTATCTTCCTCATACAATGAGCAGTTCTTC.

As concerns this clonotype: One end of the junction varies from germline; a read error may be responsible. The chain is built from TRBV27 and TRBJ2-2; weak D call: TRBD2 (6 bases). Germline V gives CDR1 MNHEY, CDR2 SMNVEV (reference sequence). The CDR3 has 13 residues. CDR3: CASCLSREGELFF. In DNA, the CDR3 is TGTGCCAGCTGTTTATCGCGGGAAGGGGAGCTGTTTTTT.

This clonotype showed up just a few times. The rearrangement joins TRBV2 to TRBJ1-2; TRBD1 might be the D (6 bases). The CDR3 is 16 residues long. Trimming shortened V by 0 bases and J by 4 bases, and 15 bases separated the two germline ends. Germline V gene sequence: CDR1 SNHLY, CDR2 FYNNEI. The CDR3 reads CASSEALRGDIYGYTF. The CDR3 DNA sequence: TGTGCCAGCAGTGAAGCGCTTCGGGGGGACATCTATGGCTACACCTTC.

A few counts support this clonotype. The V call is TRBV7-6, the J call TRBJ2-7; 7 nucleotides match TRBD2. The CDR3 has 17 residues. Germline lookup yields CDR1 SGHVS and CDR2 FNYEAQ. V was clipped by 0 bases and J by 2 bases; unmatched bases: 10. The CDR3 region is CASSLAFSGRQAYEQYF. In nucleotides, the CDR3 is TGTGCCAGCAGCTTAGCGTTTTCCGGGAGGCAGGCCTACGAGCAGTACTTC.

This clonotype was found a few times. The rearrangement joins TRBV28 to TRBJ2-7, with TRBD1 matching over 11 bases. V lost 6 bases to trimming and J lost 6 bases; unmatched junction nucleotides: 4. Germline lookup yields CDR1 MDHEN and CDR2 SYDVKM. The CDR3 is 13 residues long. Here the CDR3 reads CASRRGQGVEQYF. The CDR3 DNA reads as TGTGCCAGCAGGCGGGGACAGGGGGTCGAGCAGTACTTC. Variable domain in full (rest from reference TRBV28 and TRBJ2-7): DVKVTQSSRYLVKRTGEKVFLECVQDMDHENMFWYRQDPGLGLRLIYFSYDVKMKEKGDIPEGYSVSREKKERFSLILESASTNQTSMYLCASRRGQGVEQYFGPGTRLTVT.

This clonotype was counted between two and nine times. CDR3 sequence: CASSLAAGQEQYF. The CDR3 nucleotides read TGTGCCAGCAGCTTAGCTGCAGGTCAAGAGCAGTACTTC. The V call is TRBV7-9, the J call TRBJ2-7; no firm D call. V dropped 0 bases and J dropped 7 bases, with 10 bases sitting between them. Germline loops: CDR1 SEHNR, CDR2 FQNEAQ (reference sequence). The CDR3 loop spans 13 amino acids.

This clonotype was seen a handful of times. The genes are TRBV5-4 and TRBJ1-1; D is unresolved. The CDR3 loop spans 11 amino acids. Deletions cut 3 bases from V and 8 bases from J, with 8 bases between. Germline loops: CDR1 SGHNT, CDR2 YYREEE (reference sequence). CDR3 coding DNA: TGTGCCAGCAGCTCTCTCCGGGAAGCTTTCTTT. It translates to CASSSLREAFF.

The V call is TRBV7-2, the J call TRBJ2-7; D is possibly TRBD1 or TRBD2 (5 bases each). Germline CDR1 and CDR2: SGHTA and FQGNSA. Trimming took 3 bases from V and 3 from J, leaving 15 bases between them. This CDR3 has 15 amino acids. The CDR3 nucleotides are TGTGCCAGCAGCTTTGACACCCGGGGCCTCTACGAGCAGTACTTC. This codes for CASSFDTRGLYEQYF.

Only a few counts were recorded for this clonotype. The chain couples TRBV19 to TRBJ2-5; D might be TRBD1 (6 bases). The CDR3 contains 15 residues. Trimming cost V 5 bases and J 2 bases, with 15 bases left between them. CDR1 is LNHDA, CDR2 SQIVND, per germline (reference sequence). CDR3 DNA: TGTGCCAGTAGTCTTCGGGACATCGGACAAGAGACCCAGTACTTC. It translates to CASSLRDIGQETQYF.

This clonotype turned up a few times. This chain uses TRBV20-1 with TRBJ2-5; D ambiguous. Trimming stripped 3 bases from V and 7 bases from J, with 12 bases between. This CDR3 has 12 residues. The germline gives CDR1 DFQATT, CDR2 SNEGSKA (reference sequence). This CDR3 is CSASGPPGTQYF. CDR3 DNA: TGCAGTGCTAGCGGTCCCCCCGGGACCCAGTACTTC.

This clonotype came up a few times. The gene calls are TRBV7-2 and TRBJ2-5, with unresolved D. The CDR3 is made up of 15 amino acids. CDR1 and CDR2 (germline): SGHTA, FQGNSA. Trimming removed 1 base from V and 7 bases from J, with 16 bases in between. CDR3 sequence: CASSLGDAAVWTQYF. CDR3 DNA sequence: TGTGCCAGCAGCTTAGGAGACGCGGCCGTGTGGACCCAGTACTTC.

This clonotype has only a few counts. The chain joins TRBV27 to TRBJ2-1, with TRBD1 matching over 7 bases. This CDR3 has 15 amino acids. Germline CDR1 and CDR2: MNHEY and SMNVEV (reference sequence). Unmatched junction bases numbered 7, after V lost 3 bases and J lost 5 bases. CDR3 region: CASSFLYRGNNEQFF. The CDR3 DNA follows: TGTGCCAGCAGTTTCCTCTACAGGGGAAACAATGAGCAGTTCTTC.

This clonotype has a handful of counts. The chain has TRBV2 and TRBJ1-2, with 7 bases that match TRBD1. V was pared by 7 bases and J by 2 bases, with 7 bases of the junction left unmatched. The V gene's germline CDR1 is SNHLY and CDR2 FYNNEI. The CDR3 loop spans 14 amino acids. The CDR3 DNA sequence: TGTGCCAGCACCGTCGACAGGGCGAACTATGGCTACACCTTC. Protein product: CASTVDRANYGYTF.

This clonotype has a handful of counts. Sequence at one end of the junction differs from germline and may be a read error. The chain uses TRBV5-6 and TRBJ1-3, with D perhaps matching TRBD1 (6 bases). Germline CDR1 SGHDT, CDR2 YYEEEE. The CDR3 is made up of 16 amino acids. The CDR3 DNA reads TGTGCCAGCAGCTTGAACGCAGGGGAACGAAGACACCATATACTTTTT. Protein: CASSLNAGERRHHILF.

This clonotype was detected ten times or more. This chain uses TRBV6-1 with TRBJ2-2; D perhaps matches TRBD2 (7 bases). Germline loops: CDR1 MNHNS, CDR2 SASEGT. The CDR3 has 16 residues. Trimming shortened V by 4 bases and J by 3 bases, and 15 bases separated the two germline ends. The chain's CDR3 is CASSGYEGGHTGELFF. CDR3 coding DNA: TGTGCCAGCAGTGGCTATGAGGGGGGGCACACCGGGGAGCTGTTTTTT.

Many counts were recorded for this clonotype. This chain links TRBV5-1 with TRBJ2-1; no firm D call. There are 12 residues in the CDR3. Germline values: CDR1 SGHRS, CDR2 YFSETQ. V was shortened by 5 bases and J by 5 bases, with 8 bases between the two germline ends. CDR3 loop: CASRLLDNEQFF. CDR3 nucleotide sequence: TGCGCCAGCAGACTATTAGACAATGAGCAGTTCTTC.

The chain carries TRBV9 and TRBJ2-3; 11 bases line up with TRBD2. The CDR3 loop spans 15 amino acids. Germline V lookup: CDR1 SGDLS, CDR2 YYNGEE. The junction had 4 bases not matched to a gene; V was cut back by 3 bases and J by 4 bases. The DNA for the CDR3 is TGTGCCAGCAGCGCGGGACTAGCGGTCTCAGATACGCAGTATTTT. Translation gives CASSAGLAVSDTQYF.

This clonotype was counted between two and nine times. The DNA of the CDR3 is TGTGCCAGCAGCTTTACGCAGGGACGAGAGACCCAGTACTTC. Amino acids: CASSFTQGRETQYF. The V gene is TRBV7-9, the J gene TRBJ2-5, with D perhaps TRBD1 or TRBD2 (5 bases each). Germline V gives CDR1 SEHNR, CDR2 FQNEAQ (reference sequence). V was trimmed by 3 bases and J by 4 bases, leaving 12 bases between them. The CDR3 length is 14 residues.

This clonotype came up a few times. This chain links TRBV6-1 with TRBJ2-3; TRBD1 matches 9 bases. Germline V gene data show CDR1 as MNHNS and CDR2 as SASEGT. Losses at the gene ends were 5 bases for V and 6 bases for J; bases not matched to a gene: 12. The CDR3 is 16 amino acids. The chain's CDR3 is CASSPFGQGTSDTQYF. CDR3 nucleotide sequence: TGTGCCAGCAGTCCCTTTGGACAGGGGACGTCGGATACGCAGTATTTT.

The J gene is TRBJ2-1, the V gene TRBV10-3; 10 positions agree with TRBD1. Germline CDR1 and CDR2: ENHRY and SYGVKD. Unmatched junction bases numbered 10, after V lost 8 bases and J lost 6 bases. CDR3 length equals 15 residues. CDR3 in amino acids: CAIGETGGFGNEQFF. Here the CDR3 DNA reads TGTGCCATCGGCGAGACAGGGGGCTTTGGCAATGAGCAGTTCTTC.

The gene calls are TRBV27 and TRBJ2-1; 8 bases match TRBD1. After removal of 6 bases from V and 4 bases from J, the junction contained 8 bases not matched to a gene. The CDR3 covers 15 residues. Per germline, CDR1 MNHEY and CDR2 SMNVEV (reference sequence). The CDR3 coding sequence is TGTGCCAGCAGCATCAACAGGGGGAGTTACAATGAGCAGTTCTTC. It is translated as CASSINRGSYNEQFF.

The DNA of the CDR3 is TGTGCCAGCAGCCTCAGACGTCCCCCTCGGGATGAGCAGTTCTTC. It is translated as CASSLRRPPRDEQFF. The chain carries TRBV5-6 and TRBJ2-1, with D hard to call. Trimming pared 4 bases from V and 8 bases from J, leaving 19 bases between. Germline V CDR1 and CDR2: SGHDT, YYEEEE. This CDR3 has 15 amino acids.

The sample holds a few counts of this clonotype. The chain recombines TRBV2 with TRBJ2-1, with 8 positions matching TRBD1. V gave up 3 bases and J gave up 2 bases; unmatched junction bases: 3. The CDR3 contains 15 residues. Germline V gene lookup returns CDR1 SNHLY and CDR2 FYNNEI. The CDR3 sequence is CASSEGDRTYNEQFF. The CDR3 DNA reads as TGTGCCAGCAGTGAGGGGGACAGGACCTACAATGAGCAGTTCTTC.

CDR3 in amino acids: CASSSPGGGGVHVGNIQYF. The CDR3, as DNA: TGTGCCAGCAGCTCACCCGGCGGGGGGGGAGTGCATGTCGGGAACATTCAGTACTTC. The genes are TRBV11-2 and TRBJ2-4; 9 bases line up with TRBD2. After removal of 4 bases from V and 7 bases from J, the junction contained 20 bases not matched to a gene. The CDR3 has 19 amino acids. From germline, CDR1 is SGHAT and CDR2 FQNNGV.

This clonotype occurred a few times. The chain combines TRBV25-1 with TRBJ1-5; D is unclear. Trimming pared 3 bases from V and 1 base from J, leaving 10 bases between. From germline, CDR1 is MGHDK and CDR2 SYGVNS. The CDR3 consists of 15 residues. CDR3 in amino acids: CASSEGRLSNQPQHF. CDR3 DNA sequence: TGTGCCAGCAGTGAGGGAAGGCTGAGCAATCAGCCCCAGCATTTT.